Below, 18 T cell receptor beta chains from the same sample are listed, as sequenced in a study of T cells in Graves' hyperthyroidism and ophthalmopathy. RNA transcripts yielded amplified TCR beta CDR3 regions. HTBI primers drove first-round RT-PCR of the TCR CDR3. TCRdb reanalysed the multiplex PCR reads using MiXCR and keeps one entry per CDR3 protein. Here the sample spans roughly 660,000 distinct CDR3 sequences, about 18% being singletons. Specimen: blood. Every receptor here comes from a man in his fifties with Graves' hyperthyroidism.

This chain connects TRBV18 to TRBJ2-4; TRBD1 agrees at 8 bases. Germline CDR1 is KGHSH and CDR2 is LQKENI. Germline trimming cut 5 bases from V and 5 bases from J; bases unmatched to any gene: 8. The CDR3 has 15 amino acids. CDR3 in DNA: TGTGCCAGCTCAGGACAGGGTATTACGGAAAACATTCAGTACTTC. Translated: CASSGQGITENIQYF.

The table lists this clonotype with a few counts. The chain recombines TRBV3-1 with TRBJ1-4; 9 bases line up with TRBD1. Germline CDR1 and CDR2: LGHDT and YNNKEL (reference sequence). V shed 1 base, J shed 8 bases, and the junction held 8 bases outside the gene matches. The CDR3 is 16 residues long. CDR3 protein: CASSQAGTGYTEKLFF. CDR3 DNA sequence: TGTGCCAGCAGCCAAGCTGGGACAGGGTATACGGAAAAACTGTTTTTT.

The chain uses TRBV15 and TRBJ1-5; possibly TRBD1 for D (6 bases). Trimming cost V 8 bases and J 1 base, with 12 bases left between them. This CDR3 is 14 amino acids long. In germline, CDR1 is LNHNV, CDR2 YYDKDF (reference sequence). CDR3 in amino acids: CATRGGGSNQPQHF. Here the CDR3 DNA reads TGTGCCACCCGGGGAGGGGGGAGCAATCAGCCCCAGCATTTT.

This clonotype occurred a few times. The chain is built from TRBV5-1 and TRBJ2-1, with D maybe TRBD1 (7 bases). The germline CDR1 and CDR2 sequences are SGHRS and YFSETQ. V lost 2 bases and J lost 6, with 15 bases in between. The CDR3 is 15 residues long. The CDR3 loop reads CASSFGGGAFNEQFF. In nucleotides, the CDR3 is TGCGCCAGCAGCTTTGGAGGGGGCGCTTTCAATGAGCAGTTCTTC.

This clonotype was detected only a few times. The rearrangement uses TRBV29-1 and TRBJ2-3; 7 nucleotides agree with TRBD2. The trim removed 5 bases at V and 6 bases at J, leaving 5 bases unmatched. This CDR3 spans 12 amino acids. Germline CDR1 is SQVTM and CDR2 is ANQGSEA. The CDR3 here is CSVWAGVDTQYF. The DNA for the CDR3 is TGCAGCGTTTGGGCGGGAGTGGATACGCAGTATTTT.

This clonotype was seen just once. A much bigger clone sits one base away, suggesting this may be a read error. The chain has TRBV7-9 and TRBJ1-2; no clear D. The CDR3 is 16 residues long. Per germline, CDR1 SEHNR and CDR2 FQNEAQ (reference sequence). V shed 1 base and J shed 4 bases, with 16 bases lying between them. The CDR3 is CASSLVSKFKGYGYTF. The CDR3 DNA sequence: TGTGCCAGCAGCTTAGTGTCGAAGTTTAAAGGCTATGGCTACACCTTC.

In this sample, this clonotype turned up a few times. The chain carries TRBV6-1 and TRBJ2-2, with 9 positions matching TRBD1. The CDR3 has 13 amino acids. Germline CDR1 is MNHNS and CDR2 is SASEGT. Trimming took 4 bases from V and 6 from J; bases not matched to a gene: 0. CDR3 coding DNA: TGTGCCAGCAGTGGACAGGGGGCCGGGGAGCTGTTTTTT. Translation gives CASSGQGAGELFF.

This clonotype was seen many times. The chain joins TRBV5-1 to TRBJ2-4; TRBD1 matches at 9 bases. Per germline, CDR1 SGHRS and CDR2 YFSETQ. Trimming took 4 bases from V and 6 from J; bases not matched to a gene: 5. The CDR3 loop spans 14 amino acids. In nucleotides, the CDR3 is TGCGCCAGCAGCCAGGGACAGGGCAGAAACATTCAGTACTTC. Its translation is CASSQGQGRNIQYF. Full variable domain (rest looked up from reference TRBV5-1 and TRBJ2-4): KAGVTQTPRYLIKTRGQQVTLSCSPISGHRSVSWYQQTPGQGLQFLFEYFSETQRNKGNFPGRFSGRQFSNSRSEMNVSTLELGDSALYLCASSQGQGRNIQYFGAGTRLSVL.

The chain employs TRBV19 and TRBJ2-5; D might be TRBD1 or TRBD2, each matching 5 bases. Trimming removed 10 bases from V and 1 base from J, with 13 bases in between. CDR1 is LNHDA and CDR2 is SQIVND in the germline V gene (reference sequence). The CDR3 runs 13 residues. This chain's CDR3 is CATRPGTQETQYF. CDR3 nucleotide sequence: TGTGCCACCAGACCAGGGACCCAAGAGACCCAGTACTTC.

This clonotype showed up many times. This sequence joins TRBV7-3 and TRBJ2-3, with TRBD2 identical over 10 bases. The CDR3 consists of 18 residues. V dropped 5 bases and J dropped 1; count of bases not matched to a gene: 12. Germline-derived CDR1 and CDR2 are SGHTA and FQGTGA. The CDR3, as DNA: TGTGCCAGCAGCGACGGACTAGCGGACTATATGGGCACAGATACGCAGTATTTT. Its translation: CASSDGLADYMGTDTQYF.

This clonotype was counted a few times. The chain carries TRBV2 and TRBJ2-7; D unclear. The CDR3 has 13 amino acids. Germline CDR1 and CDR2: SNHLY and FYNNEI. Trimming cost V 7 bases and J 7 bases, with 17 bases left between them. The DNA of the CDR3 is TGTGCCAGCATGAAAGACGACACATGGGAGCAGTACTTC. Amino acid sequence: CASMKDDTWEQYF.

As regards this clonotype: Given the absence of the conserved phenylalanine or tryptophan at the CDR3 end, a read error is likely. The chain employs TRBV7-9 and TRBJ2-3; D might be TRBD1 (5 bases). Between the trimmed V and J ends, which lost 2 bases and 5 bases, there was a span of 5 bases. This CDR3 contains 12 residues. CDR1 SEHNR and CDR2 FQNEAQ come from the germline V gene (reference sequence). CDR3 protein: CASSLTGDTQYY. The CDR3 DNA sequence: TGTGCCAGCAGCTTAACAGGAGATACGCAGTATTAT.

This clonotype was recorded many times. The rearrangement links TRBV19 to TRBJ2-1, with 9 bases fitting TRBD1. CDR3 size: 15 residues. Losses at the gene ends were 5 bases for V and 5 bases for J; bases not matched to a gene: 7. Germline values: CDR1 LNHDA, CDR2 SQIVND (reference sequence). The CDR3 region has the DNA TGTGCCAGTAGTGTTGACAGGGGGACGAACAATGAGCAGTTCTTC. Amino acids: CASSVDRGTNNEQFF.

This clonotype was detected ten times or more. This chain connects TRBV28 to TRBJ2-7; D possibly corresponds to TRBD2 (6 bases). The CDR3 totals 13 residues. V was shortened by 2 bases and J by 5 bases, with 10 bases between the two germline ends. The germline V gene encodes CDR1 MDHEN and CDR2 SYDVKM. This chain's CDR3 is CASSLGPGDEQYF. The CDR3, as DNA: TGTGCCAGCAGTTTAGGACCGGGGGACGAGCAGTACTTC.

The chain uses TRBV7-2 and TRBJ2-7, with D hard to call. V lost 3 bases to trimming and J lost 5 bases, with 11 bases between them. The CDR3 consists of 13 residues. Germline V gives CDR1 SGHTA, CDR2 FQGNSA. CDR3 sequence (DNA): TGTGCCAGCAGCTTTGACCGTCGAGACGAGCAGTACTTC. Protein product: CASSFDRRDEQYF.

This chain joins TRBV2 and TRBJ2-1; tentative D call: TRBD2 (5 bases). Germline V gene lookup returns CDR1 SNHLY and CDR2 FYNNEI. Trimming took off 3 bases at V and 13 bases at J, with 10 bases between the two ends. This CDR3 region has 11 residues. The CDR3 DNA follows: TGTGCCAGCAGTGAGTGGGCTAGCCAGTTCTTC. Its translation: CASSEWASQFF.

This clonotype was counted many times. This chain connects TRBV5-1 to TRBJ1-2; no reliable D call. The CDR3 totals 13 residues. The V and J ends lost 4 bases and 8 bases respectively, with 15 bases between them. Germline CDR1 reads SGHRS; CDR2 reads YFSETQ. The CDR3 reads CASSQTLMDGYTF. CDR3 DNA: TGCGCCAGCAGCCAAACACTGATGGACGGCTACACCTTC.

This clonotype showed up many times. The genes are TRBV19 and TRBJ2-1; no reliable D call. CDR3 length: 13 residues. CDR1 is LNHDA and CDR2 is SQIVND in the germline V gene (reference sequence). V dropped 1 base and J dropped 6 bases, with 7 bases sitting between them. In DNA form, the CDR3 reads TGTGCCAGTAGTATAGGGCGCTTCAATGAGCAGTTCTTC. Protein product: CASSIGRFNEQFF.